A single sample is the source of the 27 T cell receptor beta chains below, sequenced in a study of somatic mutations in cytotoxic T cells in rheumatoid arthritis. Sequenced by immunoSEQ multiplex PCR; TCRdb stores in-frame clones only, minus some. The sample lists fewer than 9,500 clones, over 75% occurring once. Specimen: CD8+ T cells sorted from blood. The receptors shown here come from an adult with rheumatoid arthritis.

This clone was seen only once. The rearrangement uses TRBV27 and TRBJ2-7; D is unclear. Trimming took 5 bases from V and 2 from J, leaving 13 bases between them. The CDR3 has 14 amino acids. The V gene's germline CDR1 is MNHEY and CDR2 SMNVEV (reference sequence). The CDR3 DNA reads as TGTGCCAGCAGTCCCAGTGGGGTTCCCTACGAGCAGTACTTC. It codes for CASSPSGVPYEQYF.

CDR3 region: CASSLSLAGGTDTQYF. In nucleotides, the CDR3 is TGTGCCAGCAGCTTATCACTAGCGGGGGGCACAGATACGCAGTATTTT. The J gene is TRBJ2-3, the V gene TRBV5-6; TRBD2 matches at 11 bases. Germline CDR1 reads SGHDT; CDR2 reads YYEEEE. This CDR3 region has 16 residues. Trimming removed 2 bases from V and 1 base from J; junction bases left unmatched: 3.

V gene TRBV6-5 combines with J gene TRBJ2-7; TRBD1 aligns across 11 bases. Germline V lookup: CDR1 MNHEY, CDR2 SVGAGI. J lost 5 bases, V lost 4 bases, and 7 bases had no gene match. This CDR3 has 15 amino acids. Written as DNA, the CDR3 is TGTGCCAGCAGTTCCCAGGACAGGGGGCGCGACGAGCAGTACTTC. Encoded protein: CASSSQDRGRDEQYF.

This chain uses TRBV9 with TRBJ2-1, with TRBD1 matching 7 bases. The CDR3 extends over 15 amino acids. In germline, CDR1 is SGDLS, CDR2 YYNGEE. V shed 5 bases and J 3 bases; nucleotides not matched to a gene: 8. The CDR3 is CASSLGSGGYNEQFF. The CDR3 nucleotides read TGTGCCAGCAGTCTCGGATCAGGGGGCTACAATGAGCAGTTCTTC. Full variable domain (missing parts from reference TRBV9 and TRBJ2-1): DSGVTQTPKHLITATGQRVTLRCSPRSGDLSVYWYQQSLDQGLQFLIQYYNGEERAKGNILERFSAQQFPDLHSELNLSSLELGDSALYFCASSLGSGGYNEQFFGPGTRLTVL.

The chain uses TRBV9 and TRBJ1-2, with 10 nucleotides matching TRBD1. J was trimmed by 2 bases and V by 2 bases; bases with no gene match: 12. Germline V gene lookup returns CDR1 SGDLS and CDR2 YYNGEE. The CDR3 runs 18 residues. This CDR3 reads CASSVKTGTGDLNYGYTF. As DNA, the CDR3 is TGTGCCAGCAGCGTGAAGACCGGGACAGGGGACTTGAACTATGGCTACACCTTC.

The chain recombines TRBV9 with TRBJ2-7; D possibly matches TRBD1 or TRBD2 (6 bases each). V shed 2 bases and J shed 1 base, with 13 bases lying between them. Germline V gene data show CDR1 as SGDLS and CDR2 as YYNGEE. CDR3 size: 15 residues. This CDR3 is CASSVGGPSSYEQYF. The CDR3, as DNA: TGTGCCAGCAGCGTCGGGGGCCCCTCTTCCTACGAGCAGTACTTC. Together with reference TRBV9 and TRBJ2-7, the CDR3 gives the full variable domain: DSGVTQTPKHLITATGQRVTLRCSPRSGDLSVYWYQQSLDQGLQFLIQYYNGEERAKGNILERFSAQQFPDLHSELNLSSLELGDSALYFCASSVGGPSSYEQYFGPGTRLTVT.

By share, this clone counts as large. V usage is TRBV27 and J usage is TRBJ2-1; TRBD1 matches at 7 bases. The CDR3 runs to 15 residues. Germline V gene data show CDR1 as MNHEY and CDR2 as SMNVEV (reference sequence). After removal of 4 bases from V and 2 bases from J, the junction contained 5 bases not matched to a gene. CDR3 sequence reads: CASSYGQEPYNEQFF. The CDR3 region has the DNA TGTGCCAGCAGTTACGGACAGGAACCCTACAATGAGCAGTTCTTC.

The rearrangement uses TRBV5-6 and TRBJ2-5; TRBD1 matches at 11 bases. Germline V gene sequence: CDR1 SGHDT, CDR2 YYEEEE. The CDR3 extends over 14 amino acids. V lost 2 bases and J lost 6; bases outside the gene matches: 3. The CDR3 protein is CASSFGTGGKTQYF. CDR3 in DNA: TGTGCCAGCAGCTTTGGGACAGGGGGGAAGACCCAGTACTTC.

The chain couples TRBV10-1 to TRBJ1-1, with D possibly TRBD1 on 6 matching bases. This CDR3 is built from 14 residues. Deletions cut 2 bases from V and 1 base from J, with 8 bases between. Per the germline V gene, CDR1 is WNHNN and CDR2 is SYGVQD (reference sequence). The CDR3 here is CASSETGRNTEAFF. DNA of the CDR3: TGCGCCAGCAGTGAGACAGGGCGGAACACTGAAGCTTTCTTT.

The V gene is TRBV5-1, the J gene TRBJ1-2, with 7 bases identical to TRBD1. The CDR3 covers 17 residues. Germline CDR1 reads SGHRS; CDR2 reads YFSETQ. Trimming removed 0 bases from V and 1 base from J; junction bases left unmatched: 9. Here the CDR3 reads CASSLVSGGPSNYGYTF. The CDR3 DNA reads TGCGCCAGCAGCTTGGTGTCAGGGGGGCCGAGTAACTATGGCTACACCTTC.

The chain carries TRBV7-6 and TRBJ1-2; no clear D. The CDR3 has 15 amino acids. With 2 bases removed from V and 3 bases from J, the gap between germline ends came to 13 bases. CDR1 is SGHVS and CDR2 is FNYEAQ in the germline V gene. Here the CDR3 reads CASSLMRGGDYGYTF. The CDR3 bases are TGTGCCAGCAGCTTAATGCGGGGTGGTGACTATGGCTACACCTTC.

The chain combines TRBV5-8 with TRBJ2-5; no clear D. V lost 4 bases to trimming and J lost 3 bases, with 19 bases between them. CDR3 length: 16 amino acids. Per the germline V gene, CDR1 is SGHTS and CDR2 is YDEGEE. The DNA of the CDR3 is TGTGCCAGCAGCCAAACTGCCCGACATGGCGAAGAGACCCAGTACTTC. Encoded protein: CASSQTARHGEETQYF.

This chain joins TRBV4-2 and TRBJ2-3; D perhaps matches TRBD1 (5 bases). V was pared by 1 base and J by 2 bases, with 10 bases between. CDR1 LGHNA and CDR2 YNFKEQ come from the germline V gene. This CDR3 contains 15 residues. This chain's CDR3 is CASSQGEGDTDTQYF. Written as DNA, the CDR3 is TGTGCCAGCAGCCAAGGGGAAGGGGACACAGATACGCAGTATTTT.

CDR3 residues: CASTQGAGEQYF. The CDR3 DNA sequence: TGTGCCAGCACTCAGGGGGCGGGCGAGCAGTACTTC. The chain has TRBV6-5 and TRBJ2-7; 8 bases align to TRBD1. This CDR3 is built from 12 residues. With 7 bases clipped from V and 6 bases from J, the junction kept 5 bases outside the gene matches. Per the germline V gene, CDR1 is MNHEY and CDR2 is SVGAGI.

This clone has just a few counts. The chain recombines TRBV4-3 with TRBJ1-5; 9 nucleotides agree with TRBD1. Germline V gene data show CDR1 as LGHNA and CDR2 as YSLEER. The CDR3 totals 15 residues. With 5 bases clipped from V and 5 bases from J, the junction kept 7 bases outside the gene matches. In nucleotides, the CDR3 is TGCGCCAGCAGCAAGGACAGGGGCAGCCATCAGCCCCAGCATTTT. Residues: CASSKDRGSHQPQHF.

This chain uses TRBV30 with TRBJ2-1; 7 bases are a match to TRBD2. The CDR3 runs 15 residues. Germline assignment: CDR1 GTSNPN and CDR2 SVGIG (reference sequence). J lost 6 bases, V lost 2 bases, and 10 bases had no gene match. The CDR3 bases are TGTGCCTGGAGTCCAACTAGGCGGGAGATCAATGAGCAGTTCTTC. It codes for CAWSPTRREINEQFF.

This chain uses TRBV27 with TRBJ1-5, with D maybe TRBD1 (5 bases). The CDR3 sequence is 13 residues long. Trimming stripped 7 bases from V and 9 bases from J, with 16 bases between. Germline CDR1 is MNHEY and CDR2 is SMNVEV (reference sequence). Here the CDR3 reads CASKELGVGPQHF. The CDR3 nucleotides are TGTGCCAGCAAAGAATTGGGGGTAGGGCCCCAGCATTTT.

This chain links TRBV6-6 with TRBJ2-1; D is unresolved. Trimming left V 7 bases short and J 2 bases short, with 18 bases between. The CDR3 totals 16 residues. Germline V gene data show CDR1 as MNHNY and CDR2 as SVGAGI (reference sequence). The CDR3 is CASTYATLEPYNEQFF. DNA of the CDR3: TGTGCCAGCACCTACGCCACTCTGGAGCCCTACAATGAGCAGTTCTTC.

The J gene is TRBJ2-7, the V gene TRBV28, with D tentatively TRBD1 or TRBD2 (5 bases each). This CDR3 comprises 13 residues. The V end lost 6 bases, the J end lost 3 bases, and 12 bases lay between the germline ends. Germline V CDR1 and CDR2: MDHEN, SYDVKM. The CDR3 nucleotides are TGTGCCAGCAGCCAGCCGGGGCTCTACGAGCAGTACTTC. It codes for CASSQPGLYEQYF.

This clone was detected only a few times. V usage is TRBV7-9 and J usage is TRBJ1-4; no clear D. Trimming cost V 5 bases and J 6 bases, with 7 bases left between them. In germline, CDR1 is SEHNR, CDR2 FQNEAQ (reference sequence). The CDR3 sequence is 12 residues long. CDR3 in amino acids: CASSAIYEKLFF. In DNA form, the CDR3 reads TGTGCCAGCAGCGCAATCTATGAAAAACTGTTTTTT.

The V and J genes are TRBV6-5 and TRBJ1-1; D gene ambiguous. The germline V gene has CDR1 MNHEY and CDR2 SVGAGI. With 7 bases removed from V and 5 bases from J, the gap between germline ends came to 11 bases. The CDR3 length is 12 residues. CDR3: CASIGVRTEAFF. CDR3 coding DNA: TGTGCCAGCATCGGGGTGCGGACTGAAGCTTTCTTT.

This clone has only a few counts. This rearrangement joins TRBV10-3 to TRBJ2-1; the D gene could be TRBD1 or TRBD2 (5 bases each). V lost 4 bases to trimming and J lost 8 bases, with 15 bases between them. The germline CDR1 and CDR2 sequences are ENHRY and SYGVKD. This CDR3 is built from 14 residues. The CDR3 DNA sequence: TGTGCCATCAGTGTGCTGAGGGGAAGGGATGAGCAGTTCTTC. This gives the protein CAISVLRGRDEQFF.

Regarding this clone: At one end the junction does not follow the germline gene, possibly because of a read error. The chain has TRBV7-7 and TRBJ2-2, with a possible D match to TRBD2 (5 bases). The germline V gene has CDR1 SSHAT and CDR2 FNYEAQ (reference sequence). The CDR3 covers 17 residues. CDR3 sequence reads: CASSIKVRNDYTGELFF. The CDR3 DNA reads TGTGCTAGCAGCATAAAGGTAAGAAACGACTATACCGGGGAGCTGTTTTTT.

The gene calls are TRBV5-8 and TRBJ2-7; D gene ambiguous. Germline V lookup: CDR1 SGHTS, CDR2 YDEGEE. The CDR3 extends over 13 amino acids. With 0 bases removed from V and 0 bases from J, the gap between germline ends came to 4 bases. CDR3 protein: CASSLVRSYEQYF. CDR3 nucleotide sequence: TGTGCCAGCAGCTTGGTCCGCTCCTACGAGCAGTACTTC.

As concerns this clone: This likely comes from a read error, as the CDR3 has no conserved phenylalanine or tryptophan at its end. The DNA is left out, because the CDR3 cannot be placed on it with certainty; the CDR3 is given as TCRdb lists it. V gene TRBV30 combines with J gene TRBJ2-7. Inclusive of both ends, the CDR3 amounts to 11 amino acids. Germline CDR1 and CDR2: GTSNPN and SVGIG (reference sequence). The CDR3: CAWSVPERAVL.

The chain combines TRBV5-4 with TRBJ2-3, with 9 bases aligning to TRBD2. The ends lost 0 bases at V and 1 base at J; junction bases unmatched: 6. The CDR3 sequence is 17 residues long. Germline V gives CDR1 SGHNT, CDR2 YYREEE (reference sequence). The CDR3 DNA is TGTGCCAGCAGCTTGGGTAGCGGGAGACCTGGCACAGATACGCAGTATTTT. This encodes CASSLGSGRPGTDTQYF.

CDR3 bases: TGTGCCAGTAGTACCCGAGACGGGACAGATACGCAGTATTTT. Amino acids: CASSTRDGTDTQYF. V is TRBV19 and J is TRBJ2-3; D is undetermined. CDR3 length equals 14 residues. Trimming stripped 4 bases from V and 3 bases from J, with 11 bases between. In germline, CDR1 is LNHDA, CDR2 SQIVND (reference sequence).